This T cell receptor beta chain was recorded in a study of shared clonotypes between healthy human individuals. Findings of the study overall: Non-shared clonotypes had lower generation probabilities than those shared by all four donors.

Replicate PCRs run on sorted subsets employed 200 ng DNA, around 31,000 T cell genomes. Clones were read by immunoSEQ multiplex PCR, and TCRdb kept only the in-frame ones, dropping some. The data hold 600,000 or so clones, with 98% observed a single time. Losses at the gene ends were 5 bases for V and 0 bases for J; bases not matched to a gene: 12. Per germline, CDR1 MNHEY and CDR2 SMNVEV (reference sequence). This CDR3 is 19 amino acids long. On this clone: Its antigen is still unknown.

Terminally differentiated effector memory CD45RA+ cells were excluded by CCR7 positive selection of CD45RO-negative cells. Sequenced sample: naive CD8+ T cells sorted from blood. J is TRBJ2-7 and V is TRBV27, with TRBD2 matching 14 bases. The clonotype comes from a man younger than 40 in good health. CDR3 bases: TGTGCCAGCAGTACGAAGGGACTAGCGGGAGCATCCTCCTCCTACGAGCAGTACTTC. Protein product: CASSTKGLAGASSSYEQYF.